The 8 T cell receptor beta chains below all came from one sample that was sequenced in a study of shared clonotypes between healthy human individuals. Assay used: immunoSEQ multiplex PCR; TCRdb lists only in-frame clones, some missing. This table holds about 320,000 clones, roughly 84% found once. Sequencing was carried out using memory CD8+ T cells sorted from blood. Subset given: CD45RO+ cells pooled with CCR7-negative TemRA cells. Source of these receptors: a man between 18 and 35 years old in good health.

This clone has a single count. The chain links TRBV4-3 to TRBJ1-1; D uncertain. CDR1 and CDR2 (germline): LGHNA, YSLEER. Trimming stripped 0 bases from V and 0 bases from J, with 17 bases between. The CDR3 extends over 18 amino acids. The CDR3 region has the DNA TGCGCCAGCAGCCAAGAGTCTTATGACCTAATAATGAACACTGAAGCTTTCTTT. Its translation: CASSQESYDLIMNTEAFF.

This chain joins TRBV7-2 and TRBJ1-2; TRBD1 is a possible D gene (6 bases). The CDR3 runs 17 residues. Trimming cost V 7 bases and J 4 bases, with 25 bases left between them. CDR1 and CDR2 from the germline V gene are SGHTA and FQGNSA. The CDR3 spells CASTPTPHTGSTYGYTF. CDR3 coding DNA: TGTGCCAGCACCCCTACCCCACACACAGGGTCGACCTATGGCTACACCTTC.

The V and J genes are TRBV6-5 and TRBJ2-7, with D tentatively TRBD1 (6 bases). Trimming stripped 2 bases from V and 0 bases from J, with 11 bases between. The CDR3 length is 15 residues. Germline V gene data show CDR1 as MNHEY and CDR2 as SVGAGI. CDR3 in DNA: TGTGCCAGCAGTTACGGGCAGGGGCGCTCCTACGAGCAGTACTTC. Amino acid sequence: CASSYGQGRSYEQYF.

This chain connects TRBV4-1 to TRBJ1-4, with 9 bases aligning to TRBD1. The CDR3 is 16 amino acids. V lost 1 base, J lost 6 bases, and 6 bases stayed unmatched. Germline V gives CDR1 MGHRA, CDR2 YSYEKL. CDR3 sequence (DNA): TGCGCCAGCAGCCAAGGTTCGGGGACAGGGTATGAAAAACTGTTTTTT. It encodes CASSQGSGTGYEKLFF.

This clone was detected only once. CDR3 region: CASSERDSFANTGELFF. Written as DNA, the CDR3 is TGTGCCAGCAGTGAAAGGGACAGCTTCGCGAACACCGGGGAGCTGTTTTTT. The chain uses TRBV6-1 and TRBJ2-2; 7 nucleotides line up with TRBD1. The junction had 6 bases not matched to a gene; V was cut back by 2 bases and J by 0 bases. Germline V gene lookup returns CDR1 MNHNS and CDR2 SASEGT. This CDR3 comprises 17 residues.

The rearrangement links TRBV27 to TRBJ1-1; 8 bases line up with TRBD1. Germline assignment: CDR1 MNHEY and CDR2 SMNVEV (reference sequence). Trimming took 4 bases from V and 3 from J; bases not matched to a gene: 10. This CDR3 region has 16 residues. In DNA form, the CDR3 reads TGTGCCAGCAGTTGGGACAGGTCGACCCCATACACTGAAGCTTTCTTT. This codes for CASSWDRSTPYTEAFF.

V and J are TRBV6-1 and TRBJ1-6; no clear D gene. Germline loops: CDR1 MNHNS, CDR2 SASEGT. The CDR3 spans 13 residues. With 2 bases removed from V and 10 bases from J, the gap between germline ends came to 9 bases. The CDR3 is CASSETTPSPLHF. The DNA for the CDR3 is TGTGCCAGCAGTGAAACCACACCATCACCCCTCCACTTT.

V is TRBV7-9 and J is TRBJ1-1, with 7 bases matching TRBD1. Germline CDR1 reads SEHNR; CDR2 reads FQNEAQ (reference sequence). J was trimmed by 1 base and V by 5 bases; bases with no gene match: 13. CDR3 length: 17 residues. In DNA, the CDR3 is TGTGCCAGCAGCGAATACGTCTATCGACAGGGGAACACTGAAGCTTTCTTT. As protein: CASSEYVYRQGNTEAFF.